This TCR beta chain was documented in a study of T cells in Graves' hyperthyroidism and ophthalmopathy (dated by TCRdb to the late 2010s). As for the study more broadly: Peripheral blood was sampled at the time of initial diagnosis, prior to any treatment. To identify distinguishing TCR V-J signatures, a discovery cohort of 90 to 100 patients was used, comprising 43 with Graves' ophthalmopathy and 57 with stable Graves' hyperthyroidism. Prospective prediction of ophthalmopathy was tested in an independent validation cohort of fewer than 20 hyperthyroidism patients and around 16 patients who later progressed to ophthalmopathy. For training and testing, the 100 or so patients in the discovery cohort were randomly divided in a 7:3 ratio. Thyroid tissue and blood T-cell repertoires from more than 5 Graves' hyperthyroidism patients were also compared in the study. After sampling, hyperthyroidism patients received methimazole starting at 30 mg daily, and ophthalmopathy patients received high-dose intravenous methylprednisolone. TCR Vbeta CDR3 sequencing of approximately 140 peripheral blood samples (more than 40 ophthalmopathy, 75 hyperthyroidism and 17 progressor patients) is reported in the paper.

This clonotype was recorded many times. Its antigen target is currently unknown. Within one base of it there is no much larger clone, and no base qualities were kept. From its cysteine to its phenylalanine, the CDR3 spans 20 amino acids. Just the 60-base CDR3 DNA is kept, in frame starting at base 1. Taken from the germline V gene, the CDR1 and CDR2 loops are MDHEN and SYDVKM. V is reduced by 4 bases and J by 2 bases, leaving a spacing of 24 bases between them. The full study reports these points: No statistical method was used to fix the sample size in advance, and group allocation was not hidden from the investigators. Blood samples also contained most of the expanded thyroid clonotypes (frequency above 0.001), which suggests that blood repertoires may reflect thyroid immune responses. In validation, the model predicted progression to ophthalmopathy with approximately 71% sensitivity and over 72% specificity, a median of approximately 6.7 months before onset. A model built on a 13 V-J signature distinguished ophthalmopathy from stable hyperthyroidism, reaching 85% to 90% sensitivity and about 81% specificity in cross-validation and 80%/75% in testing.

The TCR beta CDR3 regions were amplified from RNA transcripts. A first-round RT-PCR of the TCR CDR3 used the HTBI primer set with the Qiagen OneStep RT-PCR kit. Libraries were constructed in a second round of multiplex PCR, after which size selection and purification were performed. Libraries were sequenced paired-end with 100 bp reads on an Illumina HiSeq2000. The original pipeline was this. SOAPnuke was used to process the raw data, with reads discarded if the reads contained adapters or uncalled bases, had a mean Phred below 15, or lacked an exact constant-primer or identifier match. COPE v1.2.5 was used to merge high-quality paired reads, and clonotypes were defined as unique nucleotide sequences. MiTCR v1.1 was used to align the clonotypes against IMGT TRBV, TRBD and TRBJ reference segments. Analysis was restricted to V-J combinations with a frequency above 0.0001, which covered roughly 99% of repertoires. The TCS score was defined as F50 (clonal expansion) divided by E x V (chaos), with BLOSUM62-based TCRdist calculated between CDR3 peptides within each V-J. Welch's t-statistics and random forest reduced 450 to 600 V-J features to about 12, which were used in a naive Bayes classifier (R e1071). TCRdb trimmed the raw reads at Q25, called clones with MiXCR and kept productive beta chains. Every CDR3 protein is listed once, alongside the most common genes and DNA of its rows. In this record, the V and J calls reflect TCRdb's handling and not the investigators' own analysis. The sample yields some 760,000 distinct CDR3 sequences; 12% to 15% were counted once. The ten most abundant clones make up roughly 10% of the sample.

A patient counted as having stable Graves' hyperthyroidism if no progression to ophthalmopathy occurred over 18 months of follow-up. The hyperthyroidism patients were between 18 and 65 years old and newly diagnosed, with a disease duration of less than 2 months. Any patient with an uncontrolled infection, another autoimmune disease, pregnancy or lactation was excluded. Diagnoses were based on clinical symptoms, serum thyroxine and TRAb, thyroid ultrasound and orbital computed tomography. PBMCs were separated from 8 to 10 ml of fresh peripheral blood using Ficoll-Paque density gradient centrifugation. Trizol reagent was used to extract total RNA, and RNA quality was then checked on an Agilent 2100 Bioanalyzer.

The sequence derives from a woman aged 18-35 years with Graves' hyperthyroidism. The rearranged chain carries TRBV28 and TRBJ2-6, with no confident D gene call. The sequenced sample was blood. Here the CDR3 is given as CASSSRYPTLQVTGANVLTF. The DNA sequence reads TGTGCCAGCAGTTCACGCTACCCGACACTGCAAGTGACTGGGGCCAACGTCCTGACTTTC.